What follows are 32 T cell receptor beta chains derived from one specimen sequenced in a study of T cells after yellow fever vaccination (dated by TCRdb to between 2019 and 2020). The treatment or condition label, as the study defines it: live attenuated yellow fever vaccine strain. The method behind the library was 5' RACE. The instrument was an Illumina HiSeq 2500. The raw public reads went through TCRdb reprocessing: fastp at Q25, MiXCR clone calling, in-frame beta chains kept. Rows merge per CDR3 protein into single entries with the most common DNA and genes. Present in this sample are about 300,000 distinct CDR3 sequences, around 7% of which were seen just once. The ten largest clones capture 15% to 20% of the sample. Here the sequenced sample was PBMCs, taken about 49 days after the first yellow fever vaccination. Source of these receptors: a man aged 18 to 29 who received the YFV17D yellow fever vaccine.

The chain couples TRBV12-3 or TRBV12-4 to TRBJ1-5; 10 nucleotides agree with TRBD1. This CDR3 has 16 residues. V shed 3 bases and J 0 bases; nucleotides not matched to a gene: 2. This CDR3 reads CASSFGQGDSNQPQHF. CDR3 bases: TGTGCCAGCAGTTTTGGACAGGGGGATAGCAATCAGCCCCAGCATTTT.

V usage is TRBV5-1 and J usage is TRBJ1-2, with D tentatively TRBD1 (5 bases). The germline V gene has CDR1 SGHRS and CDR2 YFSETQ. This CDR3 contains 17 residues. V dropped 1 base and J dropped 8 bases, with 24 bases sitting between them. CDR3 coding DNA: TGCGCCAGCAGCTTGATGGGGGGATCCACTCATACTTACGGCTACACCTTC. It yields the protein CASSLMGGSTHTYGYTF. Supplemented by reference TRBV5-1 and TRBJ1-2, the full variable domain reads KAGVTQTPRYLIKTRGQQVTLSCSPISGHRSVSWYQQTPGQGLQFLFEYFSETQRNKGNFPGRFSGRQFSNSRSEMNVSTLELGDSALYLCASSLMGGSTHTYGYTFGSGTRLTVV.

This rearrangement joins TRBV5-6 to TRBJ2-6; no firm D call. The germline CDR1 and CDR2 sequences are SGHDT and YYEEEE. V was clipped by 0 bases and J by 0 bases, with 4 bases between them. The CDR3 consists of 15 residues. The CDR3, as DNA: TGTGCCAGCAGCTTGGTGGCCTCTGGGGCCAACGTCCTGACTTTC. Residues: CASSLVASGANVLTF.

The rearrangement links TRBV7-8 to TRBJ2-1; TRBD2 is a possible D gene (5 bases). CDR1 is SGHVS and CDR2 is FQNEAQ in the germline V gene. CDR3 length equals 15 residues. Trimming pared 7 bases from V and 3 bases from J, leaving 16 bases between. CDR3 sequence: CASTEGGLVYNEQFF. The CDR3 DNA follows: TGTGCCAGCACCGAGGGCGGTCTAGTCTACAATGAGCAGTTCTTC.

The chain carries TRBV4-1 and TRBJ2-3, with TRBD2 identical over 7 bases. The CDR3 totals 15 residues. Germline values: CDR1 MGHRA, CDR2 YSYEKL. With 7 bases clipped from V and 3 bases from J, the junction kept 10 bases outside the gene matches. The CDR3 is CASTRGGELTDTQYF. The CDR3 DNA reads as TGCGCCAGCACCCGGGGAGGGGAGTTGACAGATACGCAGTATTTT.

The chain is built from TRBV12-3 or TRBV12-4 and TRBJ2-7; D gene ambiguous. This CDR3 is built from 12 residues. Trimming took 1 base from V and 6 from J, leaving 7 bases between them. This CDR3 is CASSLGRAEQYV. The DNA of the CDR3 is TGTGCCAGCAGTTTAGGAAGGGCCGAGCAGTACGTC.

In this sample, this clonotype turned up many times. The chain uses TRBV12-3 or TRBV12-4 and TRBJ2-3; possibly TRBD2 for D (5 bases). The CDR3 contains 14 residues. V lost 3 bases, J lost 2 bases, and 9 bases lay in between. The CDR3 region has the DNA TGTGCCAGCAGTTTCGCCGGGAACACAGATACGCAGTATTTT. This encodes CASSFAGNTDTQYF.

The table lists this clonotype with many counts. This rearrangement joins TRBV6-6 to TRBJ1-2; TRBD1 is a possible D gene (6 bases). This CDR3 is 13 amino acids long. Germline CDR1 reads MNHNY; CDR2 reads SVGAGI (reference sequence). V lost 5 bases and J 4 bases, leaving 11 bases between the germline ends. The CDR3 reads CASSHRQAYGYTF. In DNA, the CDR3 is TGTGCCAGCAGTCACCGACAGGCCTATGGCTACACCTTC.

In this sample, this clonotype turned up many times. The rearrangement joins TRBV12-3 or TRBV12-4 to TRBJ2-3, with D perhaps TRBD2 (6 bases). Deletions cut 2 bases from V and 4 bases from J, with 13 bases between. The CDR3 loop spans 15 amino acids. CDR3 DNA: TGTGCCAGCAGTTTAAGGAGAACTAGCCCAGATACGCAGTATTTT. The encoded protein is CASSLRRTSPDTQYF.

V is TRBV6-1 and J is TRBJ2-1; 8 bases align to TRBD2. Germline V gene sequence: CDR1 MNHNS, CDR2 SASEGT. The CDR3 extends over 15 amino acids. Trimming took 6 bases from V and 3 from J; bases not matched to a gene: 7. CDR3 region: CASRKRGLNYNEQFF. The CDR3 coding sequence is TGTGCCAGCAGGAAGCGGGGGTTAAACTACAATGAGCAGTTCTTC.

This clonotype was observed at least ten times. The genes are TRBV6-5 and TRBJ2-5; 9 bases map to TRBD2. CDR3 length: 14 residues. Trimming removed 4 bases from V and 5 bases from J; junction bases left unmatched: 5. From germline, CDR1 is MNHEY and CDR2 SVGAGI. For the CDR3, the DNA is TGTGCCAGCAGTTTCGCGGGGGGGGGTGAGACCCAGTACTTC. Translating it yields CASSFAGGGETQYF.

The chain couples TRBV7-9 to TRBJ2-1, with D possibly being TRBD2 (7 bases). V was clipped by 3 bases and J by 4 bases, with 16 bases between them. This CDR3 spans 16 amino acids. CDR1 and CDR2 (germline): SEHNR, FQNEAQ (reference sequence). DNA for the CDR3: TGTGCCAGCAGCTTCCTGGGGGGGGGCCGGTACAATGAGCAGTTCTTC. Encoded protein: CASSFLGGGRYNEQFF.

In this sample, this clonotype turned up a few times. CDR3 coding DNA: TGTGCCAGCAGCTTATCGAGTCCAAGTGGTGAGCAGTTCTTC. This encodes CASSLSSPSGEQFF. The rearrangement links TRBV7-9 to TRBJ2-1, with D unresolved. CDR3 length: 14 amino acids. Germline lookup yields CDR1 SEHNR and CDR2 FQNEAQ (reference sequence). The germline V and J ends were trimmed by 2 bases and 9 bases, with 14 bases remaining between them.

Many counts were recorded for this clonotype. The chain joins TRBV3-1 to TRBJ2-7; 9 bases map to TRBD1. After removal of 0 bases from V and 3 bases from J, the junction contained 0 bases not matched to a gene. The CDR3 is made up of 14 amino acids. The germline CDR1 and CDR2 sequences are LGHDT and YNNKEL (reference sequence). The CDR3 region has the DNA TGTGCCAGCAGCCAAGAGACAGGGGGCTACGAGCAGTACGTC. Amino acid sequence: CASSQETGGYEQYV.

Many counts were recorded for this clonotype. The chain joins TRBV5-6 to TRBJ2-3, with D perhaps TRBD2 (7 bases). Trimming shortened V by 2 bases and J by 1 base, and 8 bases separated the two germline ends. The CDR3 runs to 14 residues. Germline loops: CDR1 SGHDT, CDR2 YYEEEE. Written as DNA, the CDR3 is TGTGCCAGCAGCTTCGGGGGGCGCACAGATACGCAGTATTTT. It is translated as CASSFGGRTDTQYF. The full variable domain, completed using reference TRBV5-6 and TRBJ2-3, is DAGVTQSPTHLIKTRGQQVTLRCSPKSGHDTVSWYQQALGQGPQFIFQYYEEEERQRGNFPDRFSGHQFPNYSSELNVNALLLGDSALYLCASSFGGRTDTQYFGPGTRLTVL.

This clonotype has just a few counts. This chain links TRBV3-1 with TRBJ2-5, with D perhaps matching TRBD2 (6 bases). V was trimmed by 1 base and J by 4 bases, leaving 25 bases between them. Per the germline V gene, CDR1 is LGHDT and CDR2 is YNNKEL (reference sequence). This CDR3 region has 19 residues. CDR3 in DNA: TGTGCCAGCAGCCAAGGTCCTACTGGGATGACTAGACGGGGAGAGACCCAGTACTTC. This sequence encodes CASSQGPTGMTRRGETQYF.

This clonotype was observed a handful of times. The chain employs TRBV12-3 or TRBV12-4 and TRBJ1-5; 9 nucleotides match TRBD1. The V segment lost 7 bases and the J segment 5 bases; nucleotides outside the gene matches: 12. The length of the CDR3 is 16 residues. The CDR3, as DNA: TGTGCCAGCAAAAATCCCGGGACAGGGACCTATCAGCCCCAGCATTTT. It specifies CASKNPGTGTYQPQHF.

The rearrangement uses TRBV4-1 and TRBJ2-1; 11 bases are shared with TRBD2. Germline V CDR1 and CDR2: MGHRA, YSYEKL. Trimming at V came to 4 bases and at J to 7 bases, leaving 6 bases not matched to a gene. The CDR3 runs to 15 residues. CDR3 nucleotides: TGCGCCAGCAGCCGAACTAGCGGGGGTATAAATGAGCAGTTCTTC. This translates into CASSRTSGGINEQFF.

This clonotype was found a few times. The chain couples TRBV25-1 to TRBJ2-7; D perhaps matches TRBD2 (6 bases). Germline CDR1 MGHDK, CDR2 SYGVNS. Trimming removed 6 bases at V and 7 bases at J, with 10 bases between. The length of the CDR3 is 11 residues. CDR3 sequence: CASRAGWEQYF. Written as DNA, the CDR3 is TGTGCCAGCAGGGCGGGGTGGGAGCAGTACTTC.

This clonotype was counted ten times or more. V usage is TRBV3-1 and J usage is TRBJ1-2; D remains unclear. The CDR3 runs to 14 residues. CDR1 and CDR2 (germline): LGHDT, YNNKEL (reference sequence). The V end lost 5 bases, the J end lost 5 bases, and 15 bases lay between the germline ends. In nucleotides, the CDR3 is TGTGCCAGCAGCGCCCGGGAGGGAGATTATGGCTACACCTTC. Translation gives CASSAREGDYGYTF.

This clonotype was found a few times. DNA for the CDR3: TGTGCCAGCAGCTTGGAGGGTGATTTCACCTATAACACAGATACGCAGTATTTT. Protein product: CASSLEGDFTYNTDTQYF. This rearrangement joins TRBV5-5 to TRBJ2-3; no reliable D call. Trimming shortened V by 0 bases and J by 2 bases, and 19 bases separated the two germline ends. From germline, CDR1 is SGHKS and CDR2 YYEKEE (reference sequence). CDR3 length: 18 residues.

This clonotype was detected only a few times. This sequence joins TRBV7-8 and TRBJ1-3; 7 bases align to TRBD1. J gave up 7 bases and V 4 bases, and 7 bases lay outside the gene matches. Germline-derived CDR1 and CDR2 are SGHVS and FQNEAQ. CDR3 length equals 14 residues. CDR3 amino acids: CASSSGQRGNTIYF. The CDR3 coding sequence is TGTGCCAGCAGCTCGGGACAGAGAGGGAACACCATATATTTT.

The CDR3 loop is CASSLRSASSGNTIYF. The CDR3, as DNA: TGTGCCAGCAGCTTAAGATCCGCTAGCTCTGGAAACACCATATATTTT. The chain is built from TRBV7-2 and TRBJ1-3; the D is unclear. Germline V gene lookup returns CDR1 SGHTA and CDR2 FQGNSA. The V end was cut by 2 bases, the J end by 0 bases, with 11 bases between. This CDR3 is 16 amino acids long.

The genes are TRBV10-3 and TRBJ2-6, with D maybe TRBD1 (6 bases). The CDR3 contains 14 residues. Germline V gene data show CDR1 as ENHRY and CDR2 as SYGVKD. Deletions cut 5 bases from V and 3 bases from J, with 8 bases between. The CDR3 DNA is TGTGCCATCAGTCCCAGGGGTGGGGCCAACGTCCTGACTTTC. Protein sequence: CAISPRGGANVLTF.

CDR3 coding DNA: TGTGCCAGCAGACGGGACAGGGGGCGTAAAGATACGCAGTATTTT. Its protein is CASRRDRGRKDTQYF. The V gene is TRBV7-2, the J gene TRBJ2-3; 12 bases align to TRBD1. J was trimmed by 5 bases and V by 6 bases; bases with no gene match: 6. This CDR3 is built from 15 residues. Germline assignment: CDR1 SGHTA and CDR2 FQGNSA.

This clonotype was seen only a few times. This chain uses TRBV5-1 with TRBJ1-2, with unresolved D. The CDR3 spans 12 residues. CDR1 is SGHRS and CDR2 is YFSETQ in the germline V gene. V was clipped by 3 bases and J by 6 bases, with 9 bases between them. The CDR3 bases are TGCGCCAGCAGCTCGTCCCCCGATGGCTACACCTTC. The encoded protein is CASSSSPDGYTF.

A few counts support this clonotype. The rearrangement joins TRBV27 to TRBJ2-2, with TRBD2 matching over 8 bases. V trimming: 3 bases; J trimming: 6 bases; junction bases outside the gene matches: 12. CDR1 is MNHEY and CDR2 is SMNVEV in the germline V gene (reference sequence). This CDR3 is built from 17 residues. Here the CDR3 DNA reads TGTGCCAGCAGTTTGCTCCCCCAAGCGGGGGTTTCCGGGGAGCTGTTTTTT. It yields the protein CASSLLPQAGVSGELFF.

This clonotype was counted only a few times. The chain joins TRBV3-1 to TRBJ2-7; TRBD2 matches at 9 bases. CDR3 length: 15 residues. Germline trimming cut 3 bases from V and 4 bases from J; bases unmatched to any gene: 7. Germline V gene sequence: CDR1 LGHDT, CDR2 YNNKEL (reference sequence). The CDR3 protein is CASSHGGGGAYEQYF. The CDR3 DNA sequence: TGTGCCAGCAGCCATGGTGGCGGGGGGGCTTACGAGCAGTACTTC.

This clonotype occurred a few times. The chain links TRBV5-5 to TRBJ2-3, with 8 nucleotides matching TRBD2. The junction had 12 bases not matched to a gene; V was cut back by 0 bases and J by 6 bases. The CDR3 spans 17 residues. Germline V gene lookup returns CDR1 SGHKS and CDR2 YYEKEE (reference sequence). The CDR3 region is CASSLASSGGPPDTQYF. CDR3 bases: TGTGCCAGCAGCTTGGCCTCAAGCGGGGGCCCCCCGGATACGCAGTATTTT.

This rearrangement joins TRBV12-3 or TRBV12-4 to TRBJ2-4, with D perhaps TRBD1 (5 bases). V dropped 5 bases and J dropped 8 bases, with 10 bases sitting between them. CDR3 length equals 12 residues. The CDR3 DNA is TGTGCCAGCAGTCAGGGTTTGGACATTCAGTACTTC. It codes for CASSQGLDIQYF.

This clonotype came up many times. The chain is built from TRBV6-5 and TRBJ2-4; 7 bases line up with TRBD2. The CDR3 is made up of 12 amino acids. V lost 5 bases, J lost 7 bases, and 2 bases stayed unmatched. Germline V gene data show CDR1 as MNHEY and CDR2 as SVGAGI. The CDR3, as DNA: TGTGCCAGCAGTGGACTAGATAACATTCAGTACTTC. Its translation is CASSGLDNIQYF.

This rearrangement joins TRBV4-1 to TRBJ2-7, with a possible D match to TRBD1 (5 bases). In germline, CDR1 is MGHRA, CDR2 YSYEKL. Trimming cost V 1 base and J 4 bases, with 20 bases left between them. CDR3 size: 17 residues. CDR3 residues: CASSQVLDSRLRYEQYV. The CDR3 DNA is TGCGCCAGCAGCCAAGTCTTAGACAGCCGTTTAAGGTACGAGCAGTACGTC.